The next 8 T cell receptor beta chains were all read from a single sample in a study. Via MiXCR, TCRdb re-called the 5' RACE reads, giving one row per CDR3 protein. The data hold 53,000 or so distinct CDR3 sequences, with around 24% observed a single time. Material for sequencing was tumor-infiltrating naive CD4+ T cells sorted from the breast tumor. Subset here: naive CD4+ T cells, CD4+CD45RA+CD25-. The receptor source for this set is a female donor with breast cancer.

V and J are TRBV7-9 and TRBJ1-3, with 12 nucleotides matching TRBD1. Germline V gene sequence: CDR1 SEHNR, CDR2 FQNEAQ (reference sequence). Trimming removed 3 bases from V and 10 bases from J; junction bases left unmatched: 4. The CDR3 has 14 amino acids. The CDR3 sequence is CASSFGTGGDTIYF. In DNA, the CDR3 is TGTGCCAGCAGCTTCGGGACAGGGGGCGATACCATATATTTT.

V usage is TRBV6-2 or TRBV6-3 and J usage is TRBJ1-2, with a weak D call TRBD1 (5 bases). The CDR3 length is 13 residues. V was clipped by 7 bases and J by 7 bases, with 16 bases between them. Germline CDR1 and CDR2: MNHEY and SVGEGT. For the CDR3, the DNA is TGTGCCAGCACCCCCCAGGGAAGTTCTGGCTACACCTTC. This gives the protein CASTPQGSSGYTF.

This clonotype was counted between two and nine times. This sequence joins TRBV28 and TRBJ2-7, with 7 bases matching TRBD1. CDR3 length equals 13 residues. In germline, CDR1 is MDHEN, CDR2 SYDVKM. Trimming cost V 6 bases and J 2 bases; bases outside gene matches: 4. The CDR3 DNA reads TGTGCCAGCAGCGGAACAGGGGCCTACGAGCAGTACTTC. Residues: CASSGTGAYEQYF.

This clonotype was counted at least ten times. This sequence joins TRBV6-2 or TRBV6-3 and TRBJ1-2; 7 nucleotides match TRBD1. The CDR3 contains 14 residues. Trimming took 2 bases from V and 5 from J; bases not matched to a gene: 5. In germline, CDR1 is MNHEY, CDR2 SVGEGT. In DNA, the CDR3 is TGTGCCAGCAGTTACGCGGGGGACAGTTATGGCTACACCTTC. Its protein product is CASSYAGDSYGYTF.

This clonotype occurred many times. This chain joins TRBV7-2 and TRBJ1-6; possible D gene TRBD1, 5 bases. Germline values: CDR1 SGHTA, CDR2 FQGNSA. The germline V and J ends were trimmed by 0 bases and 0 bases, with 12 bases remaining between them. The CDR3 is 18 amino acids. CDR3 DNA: TGTGCCAGCAGCTTAGCGCTCTGGGGGTCCTCCTATAATTCACCCCTCCACTTT. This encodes CASSLALWGSSYNSPLHF.

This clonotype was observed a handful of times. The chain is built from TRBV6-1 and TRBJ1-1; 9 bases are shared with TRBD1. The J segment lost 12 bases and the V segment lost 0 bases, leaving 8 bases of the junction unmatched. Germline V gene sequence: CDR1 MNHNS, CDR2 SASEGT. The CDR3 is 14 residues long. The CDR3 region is CASSEALGQGATFF. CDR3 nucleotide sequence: TGTGCCAGCAGTGAAGCGCTGGGACAGGGCGCAACTTTCTTT.

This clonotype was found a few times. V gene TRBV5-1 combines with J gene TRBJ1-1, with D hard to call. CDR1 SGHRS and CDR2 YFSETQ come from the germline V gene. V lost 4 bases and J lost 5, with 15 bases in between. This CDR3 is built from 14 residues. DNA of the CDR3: TGCGCCAGCAGCCTGAATGGACCACTGACTGAAGCTTTCTTT. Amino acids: CASSLNGPLTEAFF.

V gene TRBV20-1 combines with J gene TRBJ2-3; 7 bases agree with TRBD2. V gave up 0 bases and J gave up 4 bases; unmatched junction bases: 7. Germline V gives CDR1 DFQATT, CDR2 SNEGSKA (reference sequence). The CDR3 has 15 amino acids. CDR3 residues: CSARDPSGNADTQYF. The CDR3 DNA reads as TGCAGTGCTAGAGATCCAAGCGGGAACGCAGATACGCAGTATTTT.